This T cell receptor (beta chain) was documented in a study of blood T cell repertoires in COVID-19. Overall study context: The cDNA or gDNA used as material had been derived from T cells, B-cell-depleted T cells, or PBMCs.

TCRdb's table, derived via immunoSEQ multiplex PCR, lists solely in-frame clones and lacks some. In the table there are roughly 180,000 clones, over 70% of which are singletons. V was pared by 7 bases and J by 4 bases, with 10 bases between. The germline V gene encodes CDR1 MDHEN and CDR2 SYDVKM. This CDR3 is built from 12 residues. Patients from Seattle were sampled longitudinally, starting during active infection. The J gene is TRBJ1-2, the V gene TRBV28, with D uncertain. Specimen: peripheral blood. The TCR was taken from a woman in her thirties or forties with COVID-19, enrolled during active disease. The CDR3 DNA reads TGTGCCAGCACCCCTCGAGCCTATGGCTACACCTTC. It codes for CASTPRAYGYTF.